Included here is one T cell receptor beta chain sequence, with context. These data come from a study of blood T cells in healthy people across ages. Study as a whole: About one barcoded beta molecule was captured per two T cells (by template switching).

The extraction recovered at least 6 micrograms of total RNA per sample. The CDR3 has 18 residues. Between the trimmed V and J ends, which lost 5 bases and 1 base, there was a span of 18 bases. Using a J-beta primer mix together with a sample-barcoded 5' primer, a second PCR was run for about 7 to 12 cycles. MiXCR was run by TCRdb on the 5' RACE reads, yielding one entry per CDR3 protein. The table shows roughly 2 million distinct CDR3 sequences, with about 49% occurring only once. The clonotype was recovered from a middle-aged woman in good health. The chain couples TRBV12-3 or TRBV12-4 to TRBJ2-6; possibly TRBD1 for D (6 bases). Source material: blood. CDR3 in DNA: TGTGCCAGCAGTCCCTCGGGAAGGGGGTTTTCTGGGGCCAACGTCCTGACTTTC. Residues: CASSPSGRGFSGANVLTF.